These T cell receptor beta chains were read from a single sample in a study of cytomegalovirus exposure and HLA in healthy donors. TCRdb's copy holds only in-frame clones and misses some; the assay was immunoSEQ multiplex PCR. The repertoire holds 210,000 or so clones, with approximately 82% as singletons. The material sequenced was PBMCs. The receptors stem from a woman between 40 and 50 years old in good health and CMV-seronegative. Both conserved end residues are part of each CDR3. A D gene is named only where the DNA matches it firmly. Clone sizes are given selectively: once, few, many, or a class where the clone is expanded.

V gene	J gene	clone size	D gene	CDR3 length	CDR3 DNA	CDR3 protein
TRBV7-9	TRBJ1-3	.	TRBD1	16	TGTGCCAGCAGCCGGAACCTTGACAGGGTTCAGAACACCATATATTTT	CASSRNLDRVQNTIYF
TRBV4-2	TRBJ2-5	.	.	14	TGTGCCAGCAGCCAAGGACAGATCCAAGAGACCCAGTACTTC	CASSQGQIQETQYF
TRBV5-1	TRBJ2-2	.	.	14	TGCGCCAGCAGTTCGGGGAGACACACCGGGGAGCTGTTTTTT	CASSSGRHTGELFF
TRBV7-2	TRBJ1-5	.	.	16	TGTGCCAGCAGCTTAGAGGCGACAGTCAGCAATCAGCCCCAGCATTTT	CASSLEATVSNQPQHF
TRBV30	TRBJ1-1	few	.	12	TGTGCCTGGAGTGAAGGGAGAACTGAAGCTTTCTTT	CAWSEGRTEAFF
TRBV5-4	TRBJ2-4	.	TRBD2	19	TGTGCCAGCAGCTGGGCGGGGGGTAGCGGGGGACTAGCCAAAAACATTCAGTACTTC	CASSWAGGSGGLAKNIQYF
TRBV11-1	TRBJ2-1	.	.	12	TGTGCCAGCAGCATGACTTACAATGAGCAGTTCTTC	CASSMTYNEQFF
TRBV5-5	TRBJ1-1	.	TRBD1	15	TGTGCCAGCAGCTTGGCCGCACAGGGGGTCACTGAAGCTTTCTTT	CASSLAAQGVTEAFF
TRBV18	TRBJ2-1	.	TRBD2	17	TGTGCCAGCTCACCACGAACTAGCGGGGGCCCCTACAATGAGCAGTTCTTC	CASSPRTSGGPYNEQFF
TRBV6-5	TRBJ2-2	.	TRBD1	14	TGTGCCAGCACCGGGGACAGGTTGGCCGGGGAGCTGTTTTTT	CASTGDRLAGELFF
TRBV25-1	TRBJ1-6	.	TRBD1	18	TGTGCCAGCAGTGGCTTAACAGGAATGCGGGACAGGGTTCTTCCCCTCCACTTT	CASSGLTGMRDRVLPLHF
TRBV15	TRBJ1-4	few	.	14	TGTGCCACCAGCAGAGAGTGGGCGGGAGAAAAACTGTTTTTT	CATSREWAGEKLFF
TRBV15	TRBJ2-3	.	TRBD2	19	TGTGCCACCAGCAGAGATTCGGAGGGGACTAGCGGATCCACAGATACGCAGTATTTT	CATSRDSEGTSGSTDTQYF
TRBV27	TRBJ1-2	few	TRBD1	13	TGTGCCAGCAGTCATGGGACAGGGAATGGCTACACCTTC	CASSHGTGNGYTF
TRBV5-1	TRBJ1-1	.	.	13	TGCGCCAGCAGCCCGGCAGCGGTAACTGAAGCTTTCTTT	CASSPAAVTEAFF
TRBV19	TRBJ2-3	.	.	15	TGTGCCAGTAGTATCGCTATTCGCCGGGCAGATACGCAGTATTTT	CASSIAIRRADTQYF
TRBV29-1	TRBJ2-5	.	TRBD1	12	TGCAGCGTTATAGGGACAGGAGAGACCCAGTACTTC	CSVIGTGETQYF
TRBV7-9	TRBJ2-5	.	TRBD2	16	TGTGCCAGCAGCACCGGGACTAGCGGGGGGGAAGAGACCCAGTACTTC	CASSTGTSGGEETQYF
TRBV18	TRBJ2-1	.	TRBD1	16	TGTGCCAGCTCACCCTTACGGGACAGAGCCTACAATGAGCAGTTCTTC	CASSPLRDRAYNEQFF
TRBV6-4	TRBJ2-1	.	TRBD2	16	TGTGCCAGCAGTGAATTAGCGGGGGGCCCCCGTAATGAGCAGTTCTTC	CASSELAGGPRNEQFF
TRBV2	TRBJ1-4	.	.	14	TGTGCCAGCAGTGTTCTAACAGTTAATGAAAAACTGTTTTTT	CASSVLTVNEKLFF
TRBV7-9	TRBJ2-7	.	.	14	TGTGCCAGCAGCTTAGTGGACACTGGCTACGAGCAGTACTTC	CASSLVDTGYEQYF
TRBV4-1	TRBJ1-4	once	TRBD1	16	TGCGCCAGCAGCCAAGCCGACAGGGGTGAGGGCGAAAAACTGTTTTTT	CASSQADRGEGEKLFF
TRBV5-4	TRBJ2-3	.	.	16	TGTGCCAGCAGCCCGAGGACCAGCGGTAGCACAGATACGCAGTATTTT	CASSPRTSGSTDTQYF
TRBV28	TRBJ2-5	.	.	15	TGTGCCAGCAGTTCCCATTCCCAGGGTGGTGGGACCCAGTACTTC	CASSSHSQGGGTQYF
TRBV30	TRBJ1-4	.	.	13	TGTGCCTGGGGGCTTCAGGGCGGCGAAAAACTGTTTTTT	CAWGLQGGEKLFF
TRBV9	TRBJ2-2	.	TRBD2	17	TGTGCCAGCAGCGTAGTGGATAGCGGGGCGAACACCGGGGAGCTGTTTTTT	CASSVVDSGANTGELFF
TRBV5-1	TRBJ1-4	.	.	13	TGCGCCAGCAGCCTCCAGTATAATGAAAAACTGTTTTTT	CASSLQYNEKLFF
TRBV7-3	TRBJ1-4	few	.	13	TGTGCCAGCAGCTTAAATGCCGGTGAAAAACTGTTTTTT	CASSLNAGEKLFF
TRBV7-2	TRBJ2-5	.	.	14	TGTGCCAGCAGCCGTAGTTTGCTCAAGGAGACCCAGTACTTC	CASSRSLLKETQYF
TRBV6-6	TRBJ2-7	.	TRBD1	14	TGTGCCAGCAGTCCTTTGACAGGGTATGAAGAGCAGTACTTC	CASSPLTGYEEQYF
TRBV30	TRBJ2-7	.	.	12	TGTGCCGGTAAGGACAGCTCCTACGAGCAGTACTTC	CAGKDSSYEQYF
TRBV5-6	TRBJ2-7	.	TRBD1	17	TGTGCCAGCAGCTTGGGTCGAGGACAGGCGTGGATCTACGAGCAGTACTTC	CASSLGRGQAWIYEQYF
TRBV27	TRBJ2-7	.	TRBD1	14	TGTGCCAGCAGTTCAAGGACAGGGGTTCACGAGCAGTACTTC	CASSSRTGVHEQYF
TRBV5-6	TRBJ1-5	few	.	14	TGTGCCAGCAGCTTGAGGGGCAGCAATCAGCCCCAGCATTTT	CASSLRGSNQPQHF